Sequencing of this T cell receptor beta chain was carried out in a study of T cell responses to AZD1222 COVID-19 vaccine. Study-wide findings and caveats: The donor group comprised mostly white British people and more females; the analysis possibly underestimated clonal diversity. The reported proportion of spike-specific TCRs targeting unmutated variant regions was nearly half.

Germline-derived CDR1 and CDR2 are KGHDR and SFDVKD. CDR3 length: 13 amino acids. V was trimmed by 6 bases and J by 2 bases, leaving 4 bases between them. The sample holds one count of this clone. Antigen: not known. Sequenced by immunoSEQ multiplex PCR; TCRdb stores in-frame clones only, minus some. The table lists some 150,000 clones, 80% to 95% of them singletons. The sample in question was peripheral blood, obtained 28 days after the second AZD1222 dose. The TCR originated in an adult who received the AZD1222 COVID-19 vaccine. This sequence joins TRBV24-1 and TRBJ2-6; D remains unclear. The CDR3 DNA reads TGTGCCACCAGTACGGCTGGGGCCAACGTCCTGACTTTC. It translates to CATSTAGANVLTF.